The clone carrying this T cell receptor (beta chain) was detected ten times or more. Its antigen is still unknown. This sample was included in a study of T cells after yellow fever vaccination. Notes on the study in general: Once the booster was given, most primary-vaccination clones reappeared, at over 95% for CD4 and around 90% for CD8. A weaker but faster secondary response was observed, peaking on day 5 versus 15.

CDR3 length equals 16 residues. The V end was cut by 5 bases, the J end by 4 bases, with 20 bases between. From germline, CDR1 is SGDLS and CDR2 YYNGEE. Synthesis of TCR cDNA relied on 5'RACE template switching, which attached a universal primer site and UMIs. TCRdb re-derived calls from the 5' RACE reads in MiXCR, one entry per CDR3 protein. The repertoire consists of 130,000 or so distinct CDR3 sequences, with over 12% occurring once and the leading ten covering about 40%. This TCR came from a man in his late teens or twenties who received the YFV17D yellow fever vaccine. The source was CD8+ T cells sorted from PBMCs, collected 5 days after the yellow fever booster vaccination. The V and J genes are TRBV9 and TRBJ2-3, with D perhaps matching TRBD2 (5 bases). The CDR3 region has the DNA TGTGCCAGCAGGGGAGAAAGTTCTATGGATTCAGATACGCAGTATTTT. This translates into CASRGESSMDSDTQYF.